This passage covers 20 T cell receptor beta chains from one sample sequenced in a study of blood T cell repertoires in COVID-19. The table came from immunoSEQ multiplex PCR; TCRdb's copy has only in-frame clones and leaves some out. The table has just over 300,000 clones, 80% to 90% seen once. The material sequenced was PBMCs or T cells enriched from blood (not recorded which). The receptors here all came from a man between 25 and 39 years old who had recovered from COVID-19.

This clone was detected only a few times. The genes are TRBV30 and TRBJ1-5; no reliable D call. The germline V gene has CDR1 GTSNPN and CDR2 SVGIG (reference sequence). V lost 6 bases, J lost 1 base, and 10 bases lay in between. The CDR3 spans 13 residues. The CDR3 loop reads CACQTRSNQPQHF. The CDR3 bases are TGTGCCTGCCAAACAAGAAGCAATCAGCCCCAGCATTTT.

The chain links TRBV6-1 to TRBJ1-5, with 7 bases aligning to TRBD1. This CDR3 has 13 amino acids. CDR1 MNHNS and CDR2 SASEGT come from the germline V gene. Trimming took 1 base from V and 12 from J; bases not matched to a gene: 6. The CDR3 sequence is CASSEDDRDRQHF. The CDR3 DNA reads as TGTGCCAGCAGTGAAGACGACAGGGACCGCCAGCATTTT.

This clone appeared a single time. This sequence joins TRBV7-8 and TRBJ2-3; 7 bases align to TRBD1. Looked up from germline, CDR1 is SGHVS and CDR2 is FQNEAQ. The CDR3 covers 17 residues. Unmatched junction bases numbered 10, after V lost 4 bases and J lost 0 bases. CDR3 in amino acids: CASSSQTGTASTDTQYF. The CDR3 DNA sequence: TGTGCCAGCAGCTCCCAGACCGGGACAGCAAGCACAGATACGCAGTATTTT.

This clone occurred a few times. CDR3 DNA: TGTGCCAGCAGCAGGATTAAGGGGGCTAACTATGGCTACACCTTC. Its translation is CASSRIKGANYGYTF. The V call is TRBV5-6, the J call TRBJ1-2; D possibly corresponds to TRBD1 (6 bases). The CDR3 is 15 amino acids. In germline, CDR1 is SGHDT, CDR2 YYEEEE. V dropped 4 bases and J dropped 0 bases, with 13 bases sitting between them.

The CDR3 DNA sequence: TGTGCCAGTACCGATGGGTGGGGGGGAGCGGTCTATGGCTACACCTTC. Translating it yields CASTDGWGGAVYGYTF. The chain recombines TRBV19 with TRBJ1-2, with a possible D match to TRBD1 (5 bases). The ends were cut back, 7 bases at V and 4 bases at J, with 22 bases in the middle. Germline assignment: CDR1 LNHDA and CDR2 SQIVND (reference sequence). The CDR3 consists of 16 residues.

This clone was counted between two and nine times. V is TRBV4-1 and J is TRBJ2-2, with TRBD2 identical over 8 bases. Losses at the gene ends were 2 bases for V and 6 bases for J; bases not matched to a gene: 2. The germline V gene has CDR1 MGHRA and CDR2 YSYEKL. CDR3 length: 14 amino acids. CDR3 protein: CASSQPGGAGELFF. DNA for the CDR3: TGCGCCAGCAGCCAACCCGGGGGGGCCGGGGAGCTGTTTTTT.

The V and J genes are TRBV2 and TRBJ1-5; tentatively, D is TRBD1 (6 bases). Trimming stripped 8 bases from V and 0 bases from J, with 26 bases between. The CDR3 consists of 19 residues. Germline assignment: CDR1 SNHLY and CDR2 FYNNEI. Written as DNA, the CDR3 is TGTGCCAGCTCTCGGGCAGGTCTAGGGGGGGTATATAGCAATCAGCCCCAGCATTTT. Translated, it gives CASSRAGLGGVYSNQPQHF.

Here the CDR3 DNA reads TGTGCCAGCAGCCCCAAGTTTGGGGGGATGACAGATACGCAGTATTTT. Its translation: CASSPKFGGMTDTQYF. The chain links TRBV5-6 to TRBJ2-3; D perhaps matches TRBD2 (6 bases). This CDR3 spans 16 amino acids. Germline V lookup: CDR1 SGHDT, CDR2 YYEEEE. Trimming shortened V by 4 bases and J by 3 bases, and 18 bases separated the two germline ends.

The V and J genes are TRBV5-1 and TRBJ2-3; 10 bases are a match to TRBD2. After removal of 0 bases from V and 3 bases from J, the junction contained 4 bases not matched to a gene. This CDR3 comprises 16 residues. Germline V gene lookup returns CDR1 SGHRS and CDR2 YFSETQ. CDR3 residues: CASSLGASGGTDTQYF. CDR3 sequence (DNA): TGCGCCAGCAGCTTGGGGGCTAGCGGGGGAACAGATACGCAGTATTTT.

The chain couples TRBV5-4 to TRBJ2-1, with 11 bases that match TRBD2. Germline CDR1 is SGHNT and CDR2 is YYREEE (reference sequence). With 4 bases clipped from V and 14 bases from J, the junction kept 14 bases outside the gene matches. The CDR3 totals 15 residues. CDR3 in amino acids: CASSPIVSGRVWEFF. In DNA form, the CDR3 reads TGTGCCAGCAGCCCAATTGTTAGCGGGAGGGTTTGGGAGTTCTTC.

This clone was seen only a few times. V and J are TRBV2 and TRBJ1-1, with D tentatively TRBD1 (6 bases). The CDR3 contains 15 residues. Trimming shortened V by 7 bases and J by 6 bases, and 21 bases separated the two germline ends. Per germline, CDR1 SNHLY and CDR2 FYNNEI. The CDR3 sequence: CASTSGAVLPSEAFF. CDR3 DNA: TGTGCCAGCACCTCAGGGGCAGTCCTCCCGTCTGAAGCTTTCTTT.

The rearrangement links TRBV4-1 to TRBJ1-3; D not resolved. The ends were cut back, 4 bases at V and 4 bases at J, with 17 bases in the middle. The CDR3 is made up of 16 amino acids. The germline CDR1 and CDR2 sequences are MGHRA and YSYEKL. In DNA form, the CDR3 reads TGCGCCAGCAGCCTCTCTATCCGGGGAACCGGAAACACCATATATTTT. Protein product: CASSLSIRGTGNTIYF.

V and J are TRBV28 and TRBJ1-5, with 7 bases that match TRBD1. J was trimmed by 3 bases and V by 3 bases; bases with no gene match: 2. This CDR3 comprises 14 residues. Germline V gives CDR1 MDHEN, CDR2 SYDVKM. CDR3 DNA: TGTGCCAGCAGTTTTGGACAGGCCAATCAGCCCCAGCATTTT. Protein: CASSFGQANQPQHF.

In this sample, this clone turned up many times. The chain employs TRBV6-6 and TRBJ2-5; TRBD2 matches 10 bases. J lost 4 bases, V lost 4 bases, and 9 bases had no gene match. This CDR3 is built from 16 residues. Germline CDR1 is MNHNY and CDR2 is SVGAGI (reference sequence). This CDR3 is CASSLTRTSGGETQYF. In DNA form, the CDR3 reads TGTGCCAGCAGTTTAACTAGGACTAGCGGAGGAGAGACCCAGTACTTC.

The chain links TRBV20-1 to TRBJ1-3; D gene ambiguous. Germline V gene data show CDR1 as DFQATT and CDR2 as SNEGSKA (reference sequence). The CDR3 consists of 16 residues. With 3 bases removed from V and 4 bases from J, the gap between germline ends came to 19 bases. The CDR3 nucleotides are TGCAGTGCTAGTCCCCGAGGGTTCGGACGAGGAAACACCATATATTTT. Translation: CSASPRGFGRGNTIYF.

The gene calls are TRBV27 and TRBJ2-7; unclear D gene. CDR1 and CDR2 (germline): MNHEY, SMNVEV (reference sequence). The CDR3 has 13 amino acids. V lost 5 bases and J lost 0, with 8 bases in between. CDR3 coding DNA: TGTGCCAGCAGTCTCGATAGCTCCTACGAGCAGTACTTC. Protein sequence: CASSLDSSYEQYF.

V usage is TRBV19 and J usage is TRBJ2-5; the match to TRBD1 covers 7 bases. Germline loops: CDR1 LNHDA, CDR2 SQIVND (reference sequence). The CDR3 has 13 amino acids. J lost 2 bases, V lost 4 bases, and 1 base had no gene match. The CDR3 nucleotides are TGTGCCAGTAGTAAGGACAGGCAAGAGACCCAGTACTTC. Protein: CASSKDRQETQYF.

A word on this clone: Distinct nucleotide sequences in the sample also encode this CDR3. The rearrangement uses TRBV11-2 and TRBJ2-5; 10 bases line up with TRBD1. Germline V gene lookup returns CDR1 SGHAT and CDR2 FQNNGV. The CDR3 length is 15 residues. Trimming cost V 3 bases and J 5 bases; bases outside gene matches: 6. The CDR3: CASSLTGGFQETQYF. For the CDR3, the DNA is TGTGCCAGCAGCTTGACAGGGGGCTTCCAGGAGACCCAGTACTTC. Full variable domain (missing parts from reference TRBV11-2 and TRBJ2-5): EAGVAQSPRYKIIEKRQSVAFWCNPISGHATLYWYQQILGQGPKLLIQFQNNGVVDDSQLPKDRFSAERLKGVDSTLKIQPAKLEDSAVYLCASSLTGGFQETQYFGPGTRLLVL.

This clone was seen a few times. The V call is TRBV4-2, the J call TRBJ2-3; 8 positions match TRBD2. V trimming: 0 bases; J trimming: 0 bases; junction bases outside the gene matches: 20. Germline V gene sequence: CDR1 LGHNA, CDR2 YNFKEQ. The CDR3 runs 22 residues. The DNA of the CDR3 is TGTGCCAGCAGCCAAGATCTAACCCTTTCCAGCGGGGGTATATCTAGCACAGATACGCAGTATTTT. Translating gives CASSQDLTLSSGGISSTDTQYF.

This clone was seen just once. This chain joins TRBV21-1 and TRBJ1-5. TRBV21-1 is a documented pseudogene. This CDR3 region has 13 residues. Here the CDR3 DNA reads TGTGCCAGCCATTCCGAGAACAATCAGCCCCAGCATTTT. Amino acid sequence: CASHSENNQPQHF.